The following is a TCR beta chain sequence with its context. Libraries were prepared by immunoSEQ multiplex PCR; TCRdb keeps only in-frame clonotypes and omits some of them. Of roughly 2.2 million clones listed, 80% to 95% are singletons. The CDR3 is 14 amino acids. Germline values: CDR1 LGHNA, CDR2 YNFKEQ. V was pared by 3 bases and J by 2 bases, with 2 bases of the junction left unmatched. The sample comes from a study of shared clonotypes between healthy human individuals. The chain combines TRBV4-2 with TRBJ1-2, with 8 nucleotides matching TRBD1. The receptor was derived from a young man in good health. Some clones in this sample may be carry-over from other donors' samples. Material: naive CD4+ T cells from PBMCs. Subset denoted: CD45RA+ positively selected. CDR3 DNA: TGTGCCAGCAGCCAGGACAGGGTCAACTATGGCTACACCTTC. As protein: CASSQDRVNYGYTF.